Shown below are 12 T cell receptor beta chains from a single sample sequenced in a study of CD8 T cells in ankylosing spondylitis. Study-wide findings and caveats: Ankylosing spondylitis blood appeared to be characterized by a TCR beta motif of several highly homologous variants.

TCRdb passed the 5' RACE reads through MiXCR, listing each CDR3 protein once. Of 800,000 to 900,000 distinct CDR3 sequences listed, approximately 12% are singletons. Their antigens are not known. Sequenced sample: blood, either unsorted or a sorted T cell fraction (not recorded which). The receptors stem from a male donor with ankylosing spondylitis.

The chain joins TRBV24-1 to TRBJ2-3, with TRBD2 identical over 7 bases. There are 15 residues in the CDR3. CDR1 is KGHDR, CDR2 SFDVKD, per germline. V was pared by 4 bases and J by 1 base, with 4 bases of the junction left unmatched. The CDR3 DNA reads as TGTGCCACCAGTGAACCTACTAGCGGCACAGATACGCAGTATTTT. It specifies CATSEPTSGTDTQYF.

The genes are TRBV5-6 and TRBJ2-4; the D gene is possibly TRBD1 (6 bases). Trimming pared 0 bases from V and 9 bases from J, leaving 10 bases between. Germline V gene data show CDR1 as SGHDT and CDR2 as YYEEEE. This CDR3 contains 13 residues. The CDR3 region has the DNA TGTGCCAGCAGCTTGGACTCCAGGGGCATTCAGTACTTC. This translates into CASSLDSRGIQYF.

This clonotype was picked up a small number of times. This chain links TRBV20-1 with TRBJ2-2; possibly TRBD2 for D (6 bases). The CDR3 runs to 13 residues. Trimming stripped 2 bases from V and 6 bases from J, with 10 bases between. Per the germline V gene, CDR1 is DFQATT and CDR2 is SNEGSKA (reference sequence). CDR3 sequence (DNA): TGCAGTGCTAGATCCCGACTAGCCGGGGAGCTGTTTTTT. Translation gives CSARSRLAGELFF.

In its sample, this clonotype was seen many times. The chain is built from TRBV4-3 and TRBJ2-7; D may be TRBD2 (5 bases). The germline V and J ends were trimmed by 0 bases and 6 bases, with 12 bases remaining between them. The CDR3 is 14 residues long. Germline V gene lookup returns CDR1 LGHNA and CDR2 YSLEER. CDR3 protein: CASSQESGFGEQYF. The CDR3 DNA sequence: TGCGCCAGCAGCCAAGAATCGGGATTCGGCGAGCAGTACTTC.

The chain couples TRBV5-1 to TRBJ2-1, with 10 bases matching TRBD2. CDR3 length: 15 amino acids. CDR1 and CDR2 (germline): SGHRS, YFSETQ. V shed 5 bases, J shed 0 bases, and the junction held 2 bases outside the gene matches. The CDR3 DNA is TGCGCCAGCAGGACTAGCGGGCTCTCCTACAATGAGCAGTTCTTC. The encoded protein is CASRTSGLSYNEQFF.

This clonotype has ten or more counts. This chain connects TRBV11-1 to TRBJ2-4; no firm D call. This CDR3 is built from 11 residues. V lost 3 bases and J lost 8, with 5 bases in between. Germline CDR1 and CDR2: SGHAT and FQDESV (reference sequence). The CDR3 DNA reads as TGTGCCAGCAGCTTTGGGGACATTCAGTACTTC. It encodes CASSFGDIQYF.

V gene TRBV6-1 combines with J gene TRBJ1-6; D is uncertain. There are 13 residues in the CDR3. Germline loops: CDR1 MNHNS, CDR2 SASEGT. V was trimmed by 1 base and J by 7 bases, leaving 5 bases between them. In nucleotides, the CDR3 is TGTGCCAGCAGTGAAGATCGGAATTCACCCCTCCACTTT. Encoded protein: CASSEDRNSPLHF.

This clonotype was counted only a few times. This chain uses TRBV12-3 or TRBV12-4 with TRBJ1-5, with a tentative D call TRBD1 (5 bases). This CDR3 contains 14 residues. V dropped 6 bases and J dropped 3 bases, with 12 bases sitting between them. CDR3 amino acids: CASSFQGVNQPQHF. CDR3 DNA: TGTGCCAGCAGCTTCCAGGGAGTCAATCAGCCCCAGCATTTT.

This clonotype appeared many times. V is TRBV5-5 and J is TRBJ1-4, with 7 positions matching TRBD1. Trimming cost V 4 bases and J 5 bases; bases outside gene matches: 11. CDR1 is SGHKS, CDR2 YYEKEE, per germline (reference sequence). The CDR3 consists of 16 residues. In DNA, the CDR3 is TGTGCCAGCAGCGGAACCTCGACAGGGAACAATGAAAAACTGTTTTTT. This encodes CASSGTSTGNNEKLFF.

The V and J genes are TRBV20-1 and TRBJ1-1; D perhaps matches TRBD1 (6 bases). CDR3 length equals 13 residues. Germline V gives CDR1 DFQATT, CDR2 SNEGSKA (reference sequence). V lost 5 bases to trimming and J lost 3 bases, with 13 bases between them. CDR3 in DNA: TGCAGTGCTCCGGACAGCCAGGACACTGAAGCTTTCTTT. Amino acid sequence: CSAPDSQDTEAFF.

This clonotype was counted between two and nine times. The V call is TRBV7-8, the J call TRBJ2-7; weak D call: TRBD2 (6 bases). V was pared by 4 bases and J by 6 bases, with 13 bases between. Germline assignment: CDR1 SGHVS and CDR2 FQNEAQ. The CDR3 totals 13 residues. CDR3 DNA: TGTGCCAGCAGCTCGAGGGCGGAGGGCGAGCAGTACTTC. Translation gives CASSSRAEGEQYF.

The sample holds a few counts of this clonotype. The genes are TRBV6-2 or TRBV6-3 and TRBJ1-5, with TRBD1 identical over 8 bases. This CDR3 has 16 residues. Germline-derived CDR1 and CDR2 are MNHEY and SVGEGT. V shed 5 bases, J shed 3 bases, and the junction held 9 bases outside the gene matches. CDR3 region: CASSKPGQAINQPQHF. CDR3 sequence (DNA): TGTGCCAGCAGTAAACCGGGACAGGCGATCAATCAGCCCCAGCATTTT.